This TCR beta chain was captured by sequencing in a study of CD8 T cells in ankylosing spondylitis. Broader study findings: A CD8+ phenotype characterized the disease-linked clones, which were relatively rare in peripheral blood.

TCRdb re-called the 5' RACE reads through MiXCR, storing one row per CDR3 protein. The sample shows around 300,000 distinct CDR3 sequences, roughly 14% of them seen only once. The sample holds many counts of this clonotype. Its antigen is unknown. The CDR3 is made up of 13 amino acids. The V gene's germline CDR1 is DFQATT and CDR2 SNEGSKA (reference sequence). The TCR sequence derives from a male donor with ankylosing spondylitis or in good health (not recorded which). The rearrangement joins TRBV20-1 to TRBJ2-5; 10 bases match TRBD1. The specimen was blood, either unsorted or a sorted T cell fraction (not recorded which). CDR3 DNA: TGCAGCGCTCCGGGACAGGGGATAAAGACCCAGTACTTC. As protein: CSAPGQGIKTQYF.